The rows below give T cell receptor beta chains drawn from one sample of a study of CD8+CD57+ T cells in acquired aplastic anemia. TCRdb ran MiXCR on the reads and lists one entry per CDR3 protein. The table shows 400,000 to 450,000 distinct CDR3 sequences, with about two thirds occurring only once. The sample comprised sorted CD4+, CD8+, or CD8+CD57+ T cells (not recorded which) from PBMCs. All receptors come from a human donor in good health, serving as a control. Each CDR3 is given with its conserved first and last residue. A D gene is named only where the DNA matches it firmly. Some rows have no size entry. The others give once, few or many, or a class for an expanded clone.

D: NA
V: TRBV10-3
J: TRBJ1-2
size: NA
DNA: TGTGCCATCAGTGAGGCCGACAGGAACTATGCCCACACCTTC
CDR3: CAISEADRNYAHTF

D: NA
V: TRBV10-2
J: TRBJ2-2
size: few
DNA: TGCGCCAGCGGACTTAGCCGGTACACCGGGGAGCTGTTTTTT
CDR3: CASGLSRYTGELFF

D: NA
V: TRBV7-2
J: TRBJ2-2
size: NA
DNA: TGTGCCAGCAGCCTTGCCGGGGCAGGGCTTTACGAGCAGCTGTTTTTT
CDR3: CASSLAGAGLYEQLFF

D: NA
V: TRBV24-1
J: TRBJ1-3
size: many
DNA: TGTGCCACCAGTTCCGACGGGGACACCATATATTTT
CDR3: CATSSDGDTIYF

D: NA
V: TRBV2
J: TRBJ1-1
size: NA
DNA: TGTGCCAGCAGCGGGGAGAATACGTACACCTTAGGTTTCTTT
CDR3: CASSGENTYTLGFF

D: NA
V: TRBV5-1
J: TRBJ1-2
size: NA
DNA: TGCGCCAGCAGCTTGGTTACGGCGGAGGATGGCTACACCTTC
CDR3: CASSLVTAEDGYTF

D: NA
V: TRBV15
J: TRBJ1-5
size: NA
DNA: TGTGCCACCAGCAGCCGAGAGAATCAGCCCCAGCATTTT
CDR3: CATSSRENQPQHF

D: TRBD2
V: TRBV5-6
J: TRBJ2-3
size: many
DNA: TGTGCCAGCAGCTTGTCTGTGGCGGGGGGGACCACAGATACGCAGTATTTT
CDR3: CASSLSVAGGTTDTQYF

D: TRBD2
V: TRBV3-1
J: TRBJ2-5
size: many
DNA: TGTGCCAGCAGACTCGGGACTAGGTTCTACTTC
CDR3: CASRLGTRFYF

D: TRBD2
V: TRBV11-2
J: TRBJ2-1
size: NA
DNA: TGTGCCAGCAGCTTCGGTGGTAGCGGGGCCGATGAGCAGTTCTTC
CDR3: CASSFGGSGADEQFF

D: NA
V: TRBV5-1
J: TRBJ1-2
size: many
DNA: TGCGCCAGCAGCTTGGTAGGGCAGGGCGGCTACACCTTC
CDR3: CASSLVGQGGYTF

D: NA
V: TRBV29-1
J: TRBJ1-1
size: NA
DNA: TGCAGCGGAAACAGGGCCCAAGGAGCTTTCTTT
CDR3: CSGNRAQGAFF

D: TRBD1
V: TRBV2
J: TRBJ2-3
size: NA
DNA: TGTGCCAGCAGCTGTCCCGACAGGGACCCTCGGACCCAGTATTTT
CDR3: CASSCPDRDPRTQYF

D: TRBD1
V: TRBV2
J: TRBJ1-2
size: NA
DNA: TGTGCCAGTAGTCCCTTCCAGGGGGCTCAGGCCTATGGCTACACCTTC
CDR3: CASSPFQGAQAYGYTF

D: NA
V: TRBV12-3/TRBV12-4
J: TRBJ1-1
size: many
DNA: TGTGCCAGCATGCAGTCCATGAACACTGAAGCTTTCTTT
CDR3: CASMQSMNTEAFF

D: NA
V: TRBV20-1
J: TRBJ1-1
size: NA
DNA: TGCAGTGCTAGAGATACGGGGCGCACTGAAGCTTTCTTT
CDR3: CSARDTGRTEAFF

D: TRBD2
V: TRBV20-1
J: TRBJ2-5
size: many
DNA: TGCAGTGCGAGAGGGACTAGCGGGGGCCTTATAAAAGAGACCCAGTACTTC
CDR3: CSARGTSGGLIKETQYF

D: NA
V: TRBV5-5
J: TRBJ1-6
size: many
DNA: TGTGCCAGCAGCTTCCTCGCTGATAATTCACCCCTCCACTTT
CDR3: CASSFLADNSPLHF

D: NA
V: TRBV7-2
J: TRBJ1-2
size: NA
DNA: NA
CDR3: CASSSNRETQYFGTF

D: TRBD2
V: TRBV7-2
J: TRBJ2-7
size: NA
DNA: TGTGCCAGCAGCCATGGGGGAGCTAGCGGATACAATCAGTACTTC
CDR3: CASSHGGASGYNQYF

D: TRBD1
V: TRBV11-3
J: TRBJ1-2
size: NA
DNA: TGTGCCAGCAGCGGGGGGGACAGGGTCGAAGTTGGAGGCTACACCTTC
CDR3: CASSGGDRVEVGGYTF

D: TRBD1
V: TRBV7-2
J: TRBJ2-6
size: NA
DNA: TGTGCCAGCAGCTGGGGGACAGGGGGTAACGACACGTTTTTC
CDR3: CASSWGTGGNDTFF

D: NA
V: TRBV5-1
J: TRBJ2-7
size: NA
DNA: TGCGCCAGCAGCCCGTCTTCGTACTACGAGCAGTACTTC
CDR3: CASSPSSYYEQYF

D: NA
V: TRBV12-3/TRBV12-4
J: TRBJ2-5
size: NA
DNA: TGTGCCAGCACCCCCTTTCCCAGCGGGTCCGAGACCCAGTACTTC
CDR3: CASTPFPSGSETQYF

D: NA
V: TRBV12-3/TRBV12-4
J: TRBJ1-1
size: many
DNA: TGTGCCAGCAGTTTAGGGGGGGAGGACATGAACACTGAAGCTTTCTTT
CDR3: CASSLGGEDMNTEAFF

D: NA
V: TRBV2
J: TRBJ2-7
size: NA
DNA: TGTGCCAGCAGCCCCCAGGGTGGCGCCTCCGAGCAGTACTTC
CDR3: CASSPQGGASEQYF

D: NA
V: TRBV9
J: TRBJ2-2
size: NA
DNA: TGTGCCAGCAGCGCCTCTAACACCGGGGAGCTGTTTTTT
CDR3: CASSASNTGELFF

D: NA
V: TRBV2
J: TRBJ2-2
size: once
DNA: TGTGCCAGCAGCAGAGTACGGGGCACCGGGGAGCTGATTTTT
CDR3: CASSRVRGTGELIF

D: NA
V: TRBV28
J: TRBJ2-7
size: NA
DNA: TGTGCCAGCAGTCACGCCGGGACATCGACCTACGAGCAGTACTTC
CDR3: CASSHAGTSTYEQYF

D: NA
V: TRBV24-1
J: TRBJ2-7
size: many
DNA: TGTGCCACCGGGGCCCCGGGCGGCGAGCAGTACTTC
CDR3: CATGAPGGEQYF

D: NA
V: TRBV7-2
J: TRBJ2-7
size: NA
DNA: TGTGCCAGCGTCAGCCAGGGGGGGTGGTGGGACGAAACCTACGAGCAGTACTTC
CDR3: CASVSQGGWWDETYEQYF

D: NA
V: TRBV7-8
J: TRBJ2-7
size: NA
DNA: TGTGCCAGCATCAGGCGTGGACCGATCGGCTACGAGCAGTACTTC
CDR3: CASIRRGPIGYEQYF

D: NA
V: TRBV12-3/TRBV12-4
J: TRBJ2-1
size: NA
DNA: TGTGCCAGCAGTCCCGCGGGTTACAATGAGCAGTTCTTC
CDR3: CASSPAGYNEQFF

D: NA
V: TRBV24-1
J: TRBJ1-2
size: once
DNA: TGTGCCACCAGTGGTGCGGGGCTGGATCGCTACACCTTC
CDR3: CATSGAGLDRYTF

D: NA
V: TRBV12-3/TRBV12-4
J: TRBJ2-7
size: once
DNA: TGTGCCAGCAGTCTGGACAGTTACTCCTACGAGCAGTACTTC
CDR3: CASSLDSYSYEQYF

D: NA
V: TRBV7-6
J: TRBJ1-6
size: once
DNA: NA
CDR3: CASSPRGDEQYFGLHF

D: NA
V: TRBV24-1
J: TRBJ2-3
size: NA
DNA: TGTGCCACCACTAGCCGAGCAGATACGCAGTATTTT
CDR3: CATTSRADTQYF

D: TRBD1
V: TRBV6-1
J: TRBJ1-4
size: many
DNA: TGTGCCAGCAGCGAACCGGGACAGGGGAATGAAAAACTGTTTTTT
CDR3: CASSEPGQGNEKLFF

D: NA
V: TRBV7-2
J: TRBJ1-5
size: NA
DNA: TGTGCCAGCAGCCCTCGGACGGAACCTTACTATGGCTACCATTTT
CDR3: CASSPRTEPYYGYHF

D: NA
V: TRBV12-3/TRBV12-4
J: TRBJ2-4
size: NA
DNA: TGTGCCAGCAGCTGGAGGGGGTCGCTCAGACTAGCCAAAAACATTCAGTACTTC
CDR3: CASSWRGSLRLAKNIQYF

D: TRBD1
V: TRBV11-1
J: TRBJ2-3
size: NA
DNA: TGTGCCAGCAGCTGGGGGACAGGGGGCACAGATACGCAGTATTTT
CDR3: CASSWGTGGTDTQYF

D: TRBD1
V: TRBV12-3/TRBV12-4
J: TRBJ2-5
size: once
DNA: TGTGCCAGCAGACCCCACACAGGGGGCGGAGAGACCCAGTACTTC
CDR3: CASRPHTGGGETQYF

D: NA
V: TRBV20-1
J: TRBJ2-3
size: NA
DNA: TGCAGTGCAACCGGACGGAGCAATCAGGATACGCAGTATTTT
CDR3: CSATGRSNQDTQYF

D: TRBD1
V: TRBV2
J: TRBJ1-1
size: NA
DNA: TGTGCTGGACAGGGGAACACTGAAGCTTTCTTT
CDR3: CAGQGNTEAFF

D: NA
V: TRBV10-1
J: TRBJ1-3
size: NA
DNA: TGCGCCAGTAGCGCTTGGGATACGGGGGCTGGAAACACCATATATTTC
CDR3: CASSAWDTGAGNTIYF

D: NA
V: TRBV7-9
J: TRBJ2-1
size: NA
DNA: TGTGCCAGCAGTGCGACCCCGAAAAACCAGCAGTTCTTC
CDR3: CASSATPKNQQFF

D: TRBD2
V: TRBV15
J: TRBJ2-1
size: few
DNA: TGTGCCACCAGCAGAGATTGGCGGGGGGGCCCCAATGAGCAGTTCTTC
CDR3: CATSRDWRGGPNEQFF

D: NA
V: TRBV7-9
J: TRBJ2-7
size: NA
DNA: NA
CDR3: CASSLSNYGYTFDQYF